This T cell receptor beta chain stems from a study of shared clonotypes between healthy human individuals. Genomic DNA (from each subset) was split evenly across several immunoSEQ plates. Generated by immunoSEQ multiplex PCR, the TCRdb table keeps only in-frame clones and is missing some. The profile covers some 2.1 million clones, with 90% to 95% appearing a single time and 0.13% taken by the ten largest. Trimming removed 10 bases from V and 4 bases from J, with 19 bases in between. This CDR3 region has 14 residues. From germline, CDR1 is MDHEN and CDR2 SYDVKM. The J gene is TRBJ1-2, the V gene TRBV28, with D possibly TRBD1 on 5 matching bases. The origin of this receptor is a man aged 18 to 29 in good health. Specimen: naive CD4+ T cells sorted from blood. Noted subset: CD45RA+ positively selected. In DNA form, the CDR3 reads TGTGCCACCCGGATAGGGTCCGACAGCTATGGCTACACCTTC. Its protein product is CATRIGSDSYGYTF.